This T cell receptor beta chain was observed in a study of identical twins. General observations from the study: Fewer insertions characterized abundant cord blood beta clonotypes, whereas memory repertoires showed none.

The V and J ends lost 5 bases and 0 bases respectively, with 11 bases between them. Germline lookup yields CDR1 SGHRS and CDR2 YFSETQ. The CDR3 totals 15 residues. In TCRdb, the 5' RACE reads were re-called with MiXCR into one record per CDR3 protein. Of about 520,000 distinct CDR3 sequences in the sample, approximately 22% were seen once. Points on this clonotype: Its antigen is not known.

A further study also used this sample, focusing on T cells expressing NK-cell markers.

J is TRBJ2-2 and V is TRBV5-1; D not certain. The sequenced sample was CD4+ T cells sorted from blood. The clonotype comes from a woman under 30 in good health. For the CDR3, the DNA is TGCGCCAGCAGAGTCACTGTCGCGAACACCGGGGAGCTGTTTTTT. It yields the protein CASRVTVANTGELFF.